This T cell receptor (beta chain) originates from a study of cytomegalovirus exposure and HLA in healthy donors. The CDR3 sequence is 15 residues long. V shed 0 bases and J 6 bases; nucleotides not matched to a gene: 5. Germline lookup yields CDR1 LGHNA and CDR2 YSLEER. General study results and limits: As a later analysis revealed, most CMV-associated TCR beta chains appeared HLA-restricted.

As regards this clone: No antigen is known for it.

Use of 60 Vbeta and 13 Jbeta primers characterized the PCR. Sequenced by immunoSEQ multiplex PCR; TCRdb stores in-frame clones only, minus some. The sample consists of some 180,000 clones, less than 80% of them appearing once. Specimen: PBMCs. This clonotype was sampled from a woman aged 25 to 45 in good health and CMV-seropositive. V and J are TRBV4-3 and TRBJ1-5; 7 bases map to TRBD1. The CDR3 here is CASSQETGSGQPQHF. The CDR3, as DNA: TGCGCCAGCAGCCAAGAGACAGGGTCGGGTCAGCCCCAGCATTTT.